One sample yielded the 14 T cell receptor beta chains listed below, sequenced in a study of blood T cell repertoires in COVID-19. Repertoires were generated with immunoSEQ multiplex PCR, while TCRdb's copy carries only in-frame clones and drops some. The table lists just under 20,000 clones, 85% of them singletons, with approximately 31% in the top ten. Sequenced sample: peripheral blood. The receptors here all came from a human donor with active COVID-19. The donor label of this sample is uncertain.

The V call is TRBV5-1, the J call TRBJ2-3; unclear D gene. The CDR3 length is 15 residues. Germline CDR1 SGHRS, CDR2 YFSETQ. Trimming took 4 bases from V and 0 from J, leaving 12 bases between them. The CDR3 nucleotides read TGCGCCAGCAGCCTGATATTCACTAGCACAGATACGCAGTATTTT. The encoded protein is CASSLIFTSTDTQYF.

The chain carries TRBV3-1 (or the pseudogene TRBV3-2) and TRBJ2-1; 9 bases are a match to TRBD2. CDR1 and CDR2 (germline): LGHDT, YNNKEL (reference sequence). The V and J ends lost 4 bases and 5 bases, in that order; junction bases with no gene match: 6. CDR3 length equals 15 residues. The CDR3 loop is CASSLRTSANNEQFF. In DNA form, the CDR3 reads TGTGCCAGCAGCCTAAGGACTAGCGCAAACAATGAGCAGTTCTTC.

The CDR3: CASSARQGLGSPLHF. CDR3 DNA sequence: TGTGCCAGCAGCGCTCGACAGGGGCTAGGTTCACCCCTCCACTTT. The chain has TRBV9 and TRBJ1-6; 8 bases are a match to TRBD1. CDR1 and CDR2 (germline): SGDLS, YYNGEE. Trimming took 3 bases from V and 9 from J; bases not matched to a gene: 8. The CDR3 consists of 15 residues. Together with reference TRBV9 and TRBJ1-6, the CDR3 gives the full variable domain: DSGVTQTPKHLITATGQRVTLRCSPRSGDLSVYWYQQSLDQGLQFLIQYYNGEERAKGNILERFSAQQFPDLHSELNLSSLELGDSALYFCASSARQGLGSPLHFGNGTRLTVT.

The chain joins TRBV19 to TRBJ1-5; D is possibly TRBD1 (6 bases). The germline V and J ends were trimmed by 4 bases and 1 base, with 8 bases remaining between them. There are 14 residues in the CDR3. From germline, CDR1 is LNHDA and CDR2 SQIVND (reference sequence). The CDR3 DNA follows: TGTGCCAGTAGTAACGGACAGAGCAATCAGCCCCAGCATTTT. The encoded protein is CASSNGQSNQPQHF.

The chain carries TRBV5-4 and TRBJ1-1, with 8 bases aligning to TRBD1. This CDR3 has 18 amino acids. The germline V gene has CDR1 SGHNT and CDR2 YYREEE (reference sequence). V lost 0 bases to trimming and J lost 6 bases; unmatched junction nucleotides: 16. CDR3 sequence reads: CASSLAQGGLPGRAEAFF. DNA of the CDR3: TGTGCCAGCAGCTTGGCACAGGGGGGATTGCCAGGGAGGGCTGAAGCTTTCTTT.

The sample holds a few counts of this clone. The J gene is TRBJ1-2, the V gene TRBV4-1, with no clear D. V gave up 1 base and J gave up 1 base, with 10 bases separating them. CDR3 length: 15 amino acids. The germline V gene encodes CDR1 MGHRA and CDR2 YSYEKL. As DNA, the CDR3 is TGCGCCAGCAGCCAAGTTTTAGCCATTAACTATGGCTACACCTTC. Its translation: CASSQVLAINYGYTF.

The chain recombines TRBV20-1 with TRBJ1-2, with a tentative D call TRBD1 (6 bases). The ends were cut back, 6 bases at V and 5 bases at J, with 10 bases in the middle. In germline, CDR1 is DFQATT, CDR2 SNEGSKA (reference sequence). This CDR3 is built from 11 residues. CDR3 protein: CSARGGYGYTF. The CDR3 nucleotides read TGCAGTGCCCGAGGGGGTTATGGCTACACCTTC.

The chain joins TRBV5-5 to TRBJ1-1; no clear D. This CDR3 is 15 amino acids long. Trimming took off 2 bases at V and 1 base at J, with 12 bases between the two ends. CDR1 and CDR2 from the germline V gene are SGHKS and YYEKEE (reference sequence). The CDR3 reads CASSFGAGANTEAFF. Here the CDR3 DNA reads TGTGCCAGCAGCTTCGGTGCGGGAGCGAACACTGAAGCTTTCTTT.

This clone was observed once. CDR3 in DNA: TGCGCCAGCAGCCCCGGACAGGGGTCCGAGCAGTACTTC. Residues: CASSPGQGSEQYF. The chain joins TRBV4-1 to TRBJ2-7; 9 bases fit TRBD1. Per germline, CDR1 MGHRA and CDR2 YSYEKL. The V segment lost 4 bases and the J segment 6 bases; nucleotides outside the gene matches: 4. The CDR3 spans 13 residues.

The genes are TRBV5-6 and TRBJ1-3, with D hard to call. V lost 0 bases and J lost 8, with 9 bases in between. Germline V gives CDR1 SGHDT, CDR2 YYEEEE. The CDR3 is 13 amino acids. In DNA form, the CDR3 reads TGTGCCAGCAGCTTGGGCGCGGGAGACACCATATATTTT. Translated, it gives CASSLGAGDTIYF.

The chain links TRBV14 to TRBJ1-1; the match to TRBD1 covers 7 bases. Germline loops: CDR1 SGHDN, CDR2 FVKESK. The ends lost 5 bases at V and 0 bases at J; junction bases unmatched: 6. There are 15 residues in the CDR3. Written as DNA, the CDR3 is TGTGCCAGCAGCATTACGACAGGGTTGAACACTGAAGCTTTCTTT. As protein: CASSITTGLNTEAFF. The complete variable domain, with remaining parts taken from reference TRBV14 and TRBJ1-1, reads EAGVTQFPSHSVIEKGQTVTLRCDPISGHDNLYWYRRVMGKEIKFLLHFVKESKQDESGMPNNRFLAERTGGTYSTLKVQPAELEDSGVYFCASSITTGLNTEAFFGQGTRLTVV.

V is TRBV5-6 and J is TRBJ1-6; no clear D. The ends were cut back, 2 bases at V and 6 bases at J, with 9 bases in the middle. The germline V gene has CDR1 SGHDT and CDR2 YYEEEE. CDR3 size: 14 residues. CDR3 bases: TGTGCCAGCAGCTTAAAGAGTACTAATTCACCCCTCCACTTT. Translated: CASSLKSTNSPLHF.

J is TRBJ1-4 and V is TRBV4-2, with 9 bases matching TRBD1. CDR1 LGHNA and CDR2 YNFKEQ come from the germline V gene. J gave up 7 bases and V 3 bases, and 6 bases lay outside the gene matches. This CDR3 has 15 residues. CDR3: CASSHDGTGSEKLFF. The CDR3 bases are TGTGCCAGCAGCCACGATGGGACAGGGAGTGAAAAACTGTTTTTT.

The CDR3 loop is CASSPTIKDSEAFF. The CDR3 DNA is TGTGCCAGCTCACCGACAATAAAGGACAGTGAAGCTTTCTTT. J is TRBJ1-1 and V is TRBV18, with D perhaps matching TRBD1 (6 bases). The CDR3 length is 14 residues. Per germline, CDR1 KGHSH and CDR2 LQKENI. Trimming pared 3 bases from V and 7 bases from J, leaving 15 bases between.